This T cell receptor (beta chain) originates from a study of T and B cells in COVID-19 patients. Study summary: In the active-infection cohort, nine tenths of the roughly 20 patients had comorbidities linked to unfavorable COVID-19 outcome. Broader study findings: Patients with COVID-19 reportedly showed strongly skewed T cell receptor beta variable and joining gene usage.

The CDR3 length is 13 residues. V gave up 1 base and J gave up 6 bases, with 4 bases separating them. CDR1 is MNHEY, CDR2 SVGAGI, per germline. On this clonotype itself: Its antigen is currently unknown.

TRB was amplified from about 250-500 ng of blood genomic DNA. TRB rearrangements were amplified by multiplex PCR with BIOMED2 TRB-A/B primers. TCRdb passed the multiplex PCR reads through MiXCR, listing each CDR3 protein once. The sample includes about 15,000 distinct CDR3 sequences, under 30% of them seen just once. The source is a human donor who had recovered from COVID-19. The chain has TRBV6-5 and TRBJ1-6; D is undetermined. Sequenced material: blood. In DNA, the CDR3 is TGTGCCAGCAGTTACTTTTTTAATTCACCCCTCCACTTT. Protein: CASSYFFNSPLHF.